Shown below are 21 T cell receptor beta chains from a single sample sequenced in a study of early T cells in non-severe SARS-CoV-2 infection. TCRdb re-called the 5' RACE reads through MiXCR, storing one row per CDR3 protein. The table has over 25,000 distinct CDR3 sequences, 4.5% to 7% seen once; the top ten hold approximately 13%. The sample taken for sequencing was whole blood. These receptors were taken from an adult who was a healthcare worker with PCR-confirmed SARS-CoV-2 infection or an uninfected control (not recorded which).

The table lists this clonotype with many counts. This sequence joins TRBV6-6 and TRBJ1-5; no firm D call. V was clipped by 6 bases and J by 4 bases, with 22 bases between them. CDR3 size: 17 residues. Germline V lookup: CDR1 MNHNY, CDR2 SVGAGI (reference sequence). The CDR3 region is CASSSTPGVSGNQPQHF. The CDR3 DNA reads TGTGCCAGCAGCTCTACCCCAGGCGTGAGTGGGAATCAGCCCCAGCATTTT.

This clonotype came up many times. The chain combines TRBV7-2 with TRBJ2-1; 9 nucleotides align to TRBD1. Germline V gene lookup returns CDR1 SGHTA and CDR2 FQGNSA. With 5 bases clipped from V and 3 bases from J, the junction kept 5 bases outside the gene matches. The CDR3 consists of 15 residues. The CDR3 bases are TGTGCCAGCAGCCTTGGGGACAGGGTCTACAATGAGCAGTTCTTC. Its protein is CASSLGDRVYNEQFF.

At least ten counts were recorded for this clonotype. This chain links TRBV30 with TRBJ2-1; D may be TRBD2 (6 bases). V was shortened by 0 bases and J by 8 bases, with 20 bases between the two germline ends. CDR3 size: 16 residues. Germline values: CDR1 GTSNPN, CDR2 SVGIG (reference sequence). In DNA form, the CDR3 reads TGTGCCTGGAGTGTACTCCGGGGGATGAGGTGGCATGAGCAGTTCTTC. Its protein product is CAWSVLRGMRWHEQFF.

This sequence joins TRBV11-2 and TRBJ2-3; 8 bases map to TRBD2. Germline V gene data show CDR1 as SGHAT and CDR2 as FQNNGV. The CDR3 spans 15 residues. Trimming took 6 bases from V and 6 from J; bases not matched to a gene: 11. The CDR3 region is CASRFQGTREDTQYF. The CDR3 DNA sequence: TGTGCCAGCAGATTTCAGGGGACTAGGGAGGATACGCAGTATTTT.

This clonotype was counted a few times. CDR3 DNA: TGTGCCAGCAGCTTAGCTGGCACCACAGATACGCAGTATTTT. Protein product: CASSLAGTTDTQYF. This chain connects TRBV11-2 to TRBJ2-3, with D unresolved. Trimming removed 1 base at V and 2 bases at J, with 7 bases between. Germline lookup yields CDR1 SGHAT and CDR2 FQNNGV. The CDR3 length is 14 residues.

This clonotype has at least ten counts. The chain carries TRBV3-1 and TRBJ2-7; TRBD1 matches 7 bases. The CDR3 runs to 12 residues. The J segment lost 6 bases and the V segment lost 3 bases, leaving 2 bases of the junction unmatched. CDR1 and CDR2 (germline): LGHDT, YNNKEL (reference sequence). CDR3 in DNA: TGTGCCAGCAGCCATCAGGGGGTCGAGCAGTACTTC. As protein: CASSHQGVEQYF.

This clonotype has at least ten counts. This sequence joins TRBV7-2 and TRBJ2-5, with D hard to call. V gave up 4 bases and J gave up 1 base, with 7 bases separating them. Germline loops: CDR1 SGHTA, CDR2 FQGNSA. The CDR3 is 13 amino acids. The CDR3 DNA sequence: TGTGCCAGCAGCTCCGCAAGCCAAGAGACCCAGTACTTC. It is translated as CASSSASQETQYF.

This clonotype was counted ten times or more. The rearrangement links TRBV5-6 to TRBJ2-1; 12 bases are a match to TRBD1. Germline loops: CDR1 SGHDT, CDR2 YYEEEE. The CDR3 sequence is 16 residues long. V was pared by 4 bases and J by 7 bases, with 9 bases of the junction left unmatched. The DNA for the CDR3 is TGTGCCAGCAGCCGGGACAGGGGGCGGCCTGCAAATGAGCAGTTCTTC. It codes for CASSRDRGRPANEQFF.

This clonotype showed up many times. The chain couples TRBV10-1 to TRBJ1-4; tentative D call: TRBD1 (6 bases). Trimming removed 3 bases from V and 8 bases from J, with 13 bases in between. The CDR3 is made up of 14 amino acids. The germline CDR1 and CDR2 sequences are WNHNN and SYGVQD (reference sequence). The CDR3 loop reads CASSDKGGSEKLFF. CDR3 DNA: TGCGCCAGCAGTGATAAAGGGGGTTCGGAAAAACTGTTTTTT.

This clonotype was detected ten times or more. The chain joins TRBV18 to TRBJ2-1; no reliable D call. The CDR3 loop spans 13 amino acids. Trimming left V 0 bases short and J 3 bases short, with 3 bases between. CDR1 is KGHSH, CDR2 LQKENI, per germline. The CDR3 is CASSPPDYNEQFF. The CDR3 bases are TGTGCCAGCTCACCACCGGACTACAATGAGCAGTTCTTC.

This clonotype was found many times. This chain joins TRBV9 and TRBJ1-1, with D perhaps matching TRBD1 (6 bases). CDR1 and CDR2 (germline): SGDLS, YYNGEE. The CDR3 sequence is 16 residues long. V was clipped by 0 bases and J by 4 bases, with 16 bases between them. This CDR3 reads CASSVGVGLRGTEAFF. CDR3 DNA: TGTGCCAGCAGCGTAGGTGTTGGTCTCAGGGGCACTGAAGCTTTCTTT.

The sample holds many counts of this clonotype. The CDR3 nucleotides are TGTGCCAGCAGTTTTCGCGGGGAAGAGACCCAGTACTTC. Amino acid sequence: CASSFRGEETQYF. The rearrangement joins TRBV12-3 or TRBV12-4 to TRBJ2-5; D possibly corresponds to TRBD2 (6 bases). The V and J ends lost 3 bases and 3 bases respectively, with 8 bases between them. This CDR3 has 13 amino acids.

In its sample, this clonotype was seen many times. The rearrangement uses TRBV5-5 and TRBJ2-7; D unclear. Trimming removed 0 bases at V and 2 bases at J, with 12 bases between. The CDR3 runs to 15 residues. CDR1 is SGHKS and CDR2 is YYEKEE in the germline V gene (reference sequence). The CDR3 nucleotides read TGTGCCAGCAGCTTGGGGGTGGCTGTGACCTACGAGCAGTACTTC. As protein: CASSLGVAVTYEQYF.

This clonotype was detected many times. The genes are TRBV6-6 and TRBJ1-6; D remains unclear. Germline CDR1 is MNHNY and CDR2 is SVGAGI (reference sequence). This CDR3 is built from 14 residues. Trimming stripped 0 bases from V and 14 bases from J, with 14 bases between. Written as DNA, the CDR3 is TGTGCCAGCAGTTACTCTGTCGGCAGCGGGGCCCTCCACTTT. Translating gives CASSYSVGSGALHF.

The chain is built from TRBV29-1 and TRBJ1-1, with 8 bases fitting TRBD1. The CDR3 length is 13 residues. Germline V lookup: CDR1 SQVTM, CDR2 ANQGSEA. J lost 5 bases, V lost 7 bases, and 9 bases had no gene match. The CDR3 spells CSAQTGDGTEAFF. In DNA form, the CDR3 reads TGCAGCGCCCAGACAGGGGACGGGACTGAAGCTTTCTTT. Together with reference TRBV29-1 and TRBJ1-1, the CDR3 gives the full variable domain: SAVISQKPSRDICQRGTSLTIQCQVDSQVTMMFWYRQQPGQSLTLIATANQGSEATYESGFVIDKFPISRPNLTFSTLTVSNMSPEDSSIYLCSAQTGDGTEAFFGQGTRLTVV.

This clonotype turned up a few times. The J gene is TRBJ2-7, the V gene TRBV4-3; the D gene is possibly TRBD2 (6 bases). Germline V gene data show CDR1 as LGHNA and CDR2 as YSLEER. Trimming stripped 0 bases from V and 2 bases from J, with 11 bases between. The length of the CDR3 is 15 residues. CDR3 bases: TGCGCCAGCAGCCAAGATCGGGGAGGAGCCTACGAGCAGTACTTC. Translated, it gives CASSQDRGGAYEQYF.

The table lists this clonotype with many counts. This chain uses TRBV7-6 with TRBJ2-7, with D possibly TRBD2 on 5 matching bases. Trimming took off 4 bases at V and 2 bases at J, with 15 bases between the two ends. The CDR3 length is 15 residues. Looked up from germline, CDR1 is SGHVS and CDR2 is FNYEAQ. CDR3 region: CASSSSEDQTYEQYF. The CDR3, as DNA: TGTGCCAGCAGCTCCTCGGAGGACCAGACCTACGAGCAGTACTTC.

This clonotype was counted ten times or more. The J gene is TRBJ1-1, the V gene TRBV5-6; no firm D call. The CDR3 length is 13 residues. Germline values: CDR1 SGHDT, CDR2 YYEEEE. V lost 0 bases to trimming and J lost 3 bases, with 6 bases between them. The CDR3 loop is CASSLASDTEAFF. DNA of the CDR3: TGTGCCAGCAGCTTGGCCTCCGACACTGAAGCTTTCTTT.

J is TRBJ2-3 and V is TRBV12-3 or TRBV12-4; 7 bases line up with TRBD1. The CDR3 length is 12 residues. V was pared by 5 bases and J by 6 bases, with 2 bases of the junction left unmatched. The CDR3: CASSDRADTQYF. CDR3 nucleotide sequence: TGTGCCAGCAGTGACAGGGCGGATACGCAGTATTTT.

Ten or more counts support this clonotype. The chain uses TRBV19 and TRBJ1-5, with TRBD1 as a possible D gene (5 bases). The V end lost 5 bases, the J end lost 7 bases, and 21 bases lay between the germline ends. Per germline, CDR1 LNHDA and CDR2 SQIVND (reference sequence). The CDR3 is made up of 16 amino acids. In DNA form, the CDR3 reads TGTGCCAGTAGTGGATCCGGGACCCTTCCACGGCAGCCCCAGCATTTT. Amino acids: CASSGSGTLPRQPQHF.

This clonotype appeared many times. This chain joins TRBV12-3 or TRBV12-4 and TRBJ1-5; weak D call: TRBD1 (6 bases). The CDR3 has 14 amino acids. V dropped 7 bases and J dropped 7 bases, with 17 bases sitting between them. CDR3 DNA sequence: TGTGCCAGCACCTTTACAGGGACCGTCCAGCCCCAGCATTTT. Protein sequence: CASTFTGTVQPQHF.